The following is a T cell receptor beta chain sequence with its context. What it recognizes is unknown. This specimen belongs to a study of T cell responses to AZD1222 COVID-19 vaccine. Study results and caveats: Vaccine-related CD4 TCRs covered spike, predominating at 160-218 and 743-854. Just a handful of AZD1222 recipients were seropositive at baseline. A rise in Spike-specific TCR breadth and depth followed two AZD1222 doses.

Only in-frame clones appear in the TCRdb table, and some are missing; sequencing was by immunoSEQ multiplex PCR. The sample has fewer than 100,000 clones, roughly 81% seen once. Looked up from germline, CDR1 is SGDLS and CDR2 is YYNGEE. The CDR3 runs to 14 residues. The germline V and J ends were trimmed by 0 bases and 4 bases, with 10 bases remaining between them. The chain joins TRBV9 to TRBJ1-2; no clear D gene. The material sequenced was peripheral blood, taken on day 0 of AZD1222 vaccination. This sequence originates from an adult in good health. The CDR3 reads CASSVAPVAYGYTF. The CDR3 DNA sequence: TGTGCCAGCAGCGTAGCTCCTGTTGCCTATGGCTACACCTTC.